One sample yielded the 20 T cell receptor beta chains listed below, sequenced in a study of blood T cell repertoires in COVID-19. Measured with immunoSEQ multiplex PCR; TCRdb has only the in-frame clones, and not every one. Among some 200,000 clones, 88% were seen once, and the ten largest hold around 6%. The material sequenced was peripheral blood. The receptors originated from a middle-aged man with active or convalescent COVID-19.

The chain is built from TRBV30 and TRBJ2-1; D unclear. The V gene's germline CDR1 is GTSNPN and CDR2 SVGIG (reference sequence). The CDR3 runs to 10 residues. The CDR3 DNA follows: TGTGCTGGCCACGGGAATGAGCAGTTCTTC. Its protein product is CAGHGNEQFF.

This rearrangement joins TRBV27 to TRBJ1-2, with 7 bases matching TRBD1. Per germline, CDR1 MNHEY and CDR2 SMNVEV (reference sequence). CDR3 length equals 15 residues. V dropped 4 bases and J dropped 4; count of bases not matched to a gene: 9. The CDR3 DNA reads TGTGCCAGCAGTTCCTCACAGACAGGGAGCTATGGCTACACCTTC. Encoded protein: CASSSSQTGSYGYTF.

The chain couples TRBV27 to TRBJ1-3; D is unclear. Trimming removed 3 bases from V and 3 bases from J, with 12 bases in between. CDR3 length: 15 amino acids. Germline V gives CDR1 MNHEY, CDR2 SMNVEV (reference sequence). The CDR3 DNA is TGTGCCAGCAGTTTGGAGTGGGGAGGTGGAAACACCATATATTTT. Residues: CASSLEWGGGNTIYF.

The chain carries TRBV24-1 and TRBJ2-3; 7 bases agree with TRBD1. J gave up 5 bases and V 9 bases, and 13 bases lay outside the gene matches. CDR3 size: 15 residues. Per germline, CDR1 KGHDR and CDR2 SFDVKD. The CDR3 protein is CATGSQGEVGDTQYF. CDR3 DNA sequence: TGTGCCACCGGGAGTCAGGGGGAAGTTGGAGATACGCAGTATTTT.

The rearrangement uses TRBV5-1 and TRBJ1-3; TRBD1 might be the D (5 bases). Germline CDR1 is SGHRS and CDR2 is YFSETQ. The CDR3 runs 16 residues. V dropped 4 bases and J dropped 0 bases, with 14 bases sitting between them. This CDR3 reads CASSVGDLNSGNTIYF. The CDR3 bases are TGCGCCAGCAGCGTAGGGGATCTGAACTCTGGAAACACCATATATTTT.

V usage is TRBV10-3 and J usage is TRBJ2-7, with TRBD1 identical over 11 bases. From germline, CDR1 is ENHRY and CDR2 SYGVKD. The CDR3 contains 14 residues. With V trimmed by 6 bases and J by 5 bases, 6 bases remained unmatched. The CDR3 protein is CAIRAGTGGHEQYF. The CDR3 DNA reads TGTGCCATCAGGGCCGGGACAGGGGGACACGAGCAGTACTTC.

This sequence joins TRBV28 and TRBJ2-2; 8 bases are a match to TRBD1. The CDR3 contains 16 residues. The germline CDR1 and CDR2 sequences are MDHEN and SYDVKM. Trimming removed 2 bases from V and 2 bases from J; junction bases left unmatched: 4. CDR3 region: CASSLQGALNTGELFF. Written as DNA, the CDR3 is TGTGCCAGCAGTTTACAGGGGGCCCTAAACACCGGGGAGCTGTTTTTT.

The chain couples TRBV4-2 to TRBJ2-2; the D is unclear. Germline V gene lookup returns CDR1 LGHNA and CDR2 YNFKEQ. The ends were cut back, 1 base at V and 6 bases at J, with 9 bases in the middle. The CDR3 loop spans 14 amino acids. This CDR3 is CASSQGGSPGELFF. The CDR3 region has the DNA TGTGCCAGCAGCCAAGGAGGTAGCCCCGGGGAGCTGTTTTTT.

The V call is TRBV9, the J call TRBJ2-2; 14 nucleotides align to TRBD2. Germline values: CDR1 SGDLS, CDR2 YYNGEE. CDR3 length equals 18 residues. The ends lost 4 bases at V and 6 bases at J; junction bases unmatched: 11. The CDR3 DNA is TGTGCCAGCAGCCCGGGGACTAGCGGGAGAGGAGGCGCCGGGGAGCTGTTTTTT. The encoded protein is CASSPGTSGRGGAGELFF.

This clone was seen a handful of times. V usage is TRBV27 and J usage is TRBJ1-2; weak D call: TRBD1 (6 bases). The CDR3 is 14 residues long. Germline V gene data show CDR1 as MNHEY and CDR2 as SMNVEV (reference sequence). The ends were cut back, 6 bases at V and 5 bases at J, with 16 bases in the middle. The CDR3 DNA reads TGTGCCAGCAGGTTCCAAGCAGGGGCTTATGGCTACACCTTC. This translates into CASRFQAGAYGYTF.

The chain couples TRBV7-9 to TRBJ2-7; D is unclear. Germline V gene sequence: CDR1 SEHNR, CDR2 FQNEAQ (reference sequence). This CDR3 spans 12 amino acids. Deletions cut 2 bases from V and 2 bases from J, with 4 bases between. The CDR3 loop reads CASSLTAYEQYF. As DNA, the CDR3 is TGTGCCAGCAGCTTAACGGCCTACGAGCAGTACTTC.

The CDR3 DNA is TGTGCCAGCAGCTCTAGCGGGGGGGTCGGTACGCAGTATTTT. Translating it yields CASSSSGGVGTQYF. The chain couples TRBV6-5 to TRBJ2-3; TRBD2 matches 12 bases. Losses at the gene ends were 6 bases for V and 8 bases for J; bases not matched to a gene: 6. The germline V gene encodes CDR1 MNHEY and CDR2 SVGAGI. This CDR3 has 14 amino acids.

There are a few counts of this clone. The CDR3 here is CALRPGGGVTGELFF. CDR3 in DNA: TGTGCCCTAAGACCCGGCGGGGGGGTCACCGGGGAGCTGTTTTTT. J is TRBJ2-2 and V is TRBV2; 9 nucleotides line up with TRBD2. The CDR3 covers 15 residues. CDR1 SNHLY and CDR2 FYNNEI come from the germline V gene. The V segment lost 11 bases and the J segment 4 bases; nucleotides outside the gene matches: 11.

This chain links TRBV19 with TRBJ1-6; perhaps TRBD1 as D (6 bases). The CDR3 has 20 residues. Trimming shortened V by 5 bases and J by 0 bases, and 23 bases separated the two germline ends. Per the germline V gene, CDR1 is LNHDA and CDR2 is SQIVND (reference sequence). CDR3 sequence (DNA): TGTGCCAGTAGTTCATCCCTTGGGGGCCGTAGTGGCTCCTATAATTCACCCCTCCACTTT. It encodes CASSSSLGGRSGSYNSPLHF. Drawing the rest from reference TRBV19 and TRBJ1-6, the complete variable domain is DGGITQSPKYLFRKEGQNVTLSCEQNLNHDAMYWYRQDPGQGLRLIYYSQIVNDFQKGDIAEGYSVSREKKESFPLTVTSAQKNPTAFYLCASSSSLGGRSGSYNSPLHFGNGTRLTVT.

This clone was counted a few times. V gene TRBV6-6 combines with J gene TRBJ2-2; D is unresolved. This CDR3 comprises 13 residues. V lost 6 bases and J 5 bases, leaving 10 bases between the germline ends. Germline lookup yields CDR1 MNHNY and CDR2 SVGAGI (reference sequence). In nucleotides, the CDR3 is TGTGCCAGCAGCTCAGGTGAAACCGGGGAGCTGTTTTTT. It codes for CASSSGETGELFF.

The gene calls are TRBV19 and TRBJ2-7; 10 bases are shared with TRBD2. This CDR3 comprises 16 residues. Germline-derived CDR1 and CDR2 are LNHDA and SQIVND (reference sequence). J lost 9 bases, V lost 8 bases, and 19 bases had no gene match. CDR3 loop: CASATRVGLAGAAQYF. The DNA of the CDR3 is TGTGCCAGTGCAACGCGGGTCGGCCTAGCGGGAGCGGCGCAGTACTTC.

The chain employs TRBV4-3 and TRBJ2-7, with a weak D call TRBD2 (6 bases). The CDR3 has 15 amino acids. Germline CDR1 is LGHNA and CDR2 is YSLEER. Trimming shortened V by 4 bases and J by 7 bases, and 20 bases separated the two germline ends. The CDR3 here is CASSLDGGGEREQYF. The DNA for the CDR3 is TGCGCCAGCAGCCTAGACGGGGGTGGTGAGAGGGAGCAGTACTTC.

The rearrangement joins TRBV14 to TRBJ1-6; no clear D gene. V lost 1 base and J lost 7, with 17 bases in between. The CDR3 extends over 17 amino acids. Germline V lookup: CDR1 SGHDN, CDR2 FVKESK. This CDR3 reads CASSQALGRLSNSPLHF. DNA for the CDR3: TGTGCCAGCAGCCAAGCCCTGGGGAGATTAAGCAATTCACCCCTCCACTTT.

The genes are TRBV14 and TRBJ1-6, with D possibly matching TRBD1 (5 bases). Germline values: CDR1 SGHDN, CDR2 FVKESK. V gave up 4 bases and J gave up 14 bases, with 15 bases separating them. The CDR3 length is 13 residues. The DNA of the CDR3 is TGTGCCAGCAGCCCGGGAGACAGAATCACCCTCCACTTT. Translation gives CASSPGDRITLHF.

The chain couples TRBV6-2 or TRBV6-3 to TRBJ2-7; 7 positions match TRBD2. The CDR3 has 14 amino acids. Germline loops: CDR1 MNHEY, CDR2 SVGEGT. Trimming at V came to 5 bases and at J to 2 bases, leaving 6 bases not matched to a gene. CDR3 in amino acids: CASSRNSGPYEQYF. The CDR3 DNA is TGTGCCAGCAGTAGGAATAGCGGGCCCTACGAGCAGTACTTC.